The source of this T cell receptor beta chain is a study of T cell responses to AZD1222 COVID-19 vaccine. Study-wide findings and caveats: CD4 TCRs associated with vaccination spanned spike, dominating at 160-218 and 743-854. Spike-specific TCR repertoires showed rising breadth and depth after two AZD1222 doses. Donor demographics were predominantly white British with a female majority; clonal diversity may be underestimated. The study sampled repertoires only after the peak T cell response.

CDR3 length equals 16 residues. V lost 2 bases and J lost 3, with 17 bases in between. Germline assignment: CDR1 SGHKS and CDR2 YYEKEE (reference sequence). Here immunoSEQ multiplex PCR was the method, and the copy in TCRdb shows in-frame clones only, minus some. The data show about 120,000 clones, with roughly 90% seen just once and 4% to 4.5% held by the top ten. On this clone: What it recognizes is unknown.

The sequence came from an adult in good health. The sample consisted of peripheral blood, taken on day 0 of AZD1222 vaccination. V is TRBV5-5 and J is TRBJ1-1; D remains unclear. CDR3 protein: CASSFIPITADTEAFF. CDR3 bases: TGTGCCAGCAGCTTCATTCCCATTACAGCTGACACTGAAGCTTTCTTT.